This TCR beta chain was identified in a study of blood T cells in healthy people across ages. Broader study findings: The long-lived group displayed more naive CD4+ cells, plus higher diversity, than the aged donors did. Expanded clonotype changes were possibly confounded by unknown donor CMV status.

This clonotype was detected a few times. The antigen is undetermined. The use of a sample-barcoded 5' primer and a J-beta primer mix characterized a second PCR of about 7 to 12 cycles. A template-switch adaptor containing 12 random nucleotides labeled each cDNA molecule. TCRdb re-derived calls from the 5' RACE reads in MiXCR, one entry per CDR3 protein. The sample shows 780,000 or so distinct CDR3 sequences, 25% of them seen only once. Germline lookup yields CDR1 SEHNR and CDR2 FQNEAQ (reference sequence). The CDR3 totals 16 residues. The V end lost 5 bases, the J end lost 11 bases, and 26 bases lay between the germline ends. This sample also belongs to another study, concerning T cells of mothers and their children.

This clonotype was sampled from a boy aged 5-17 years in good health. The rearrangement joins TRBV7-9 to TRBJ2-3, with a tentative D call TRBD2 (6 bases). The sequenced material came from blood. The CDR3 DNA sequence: TGTGCCAGCAGCCCCTCTCTCCGGGACTCCTTCGAGGGGCAGTATTTT. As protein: CASSPSLRDSFEGQYF.